This TCR beta chain is from a study of regulatory T cells in long-lasting Graves disease. Study results and caveats: Persistent-disease Graves' patients showed less TCR diversity than new cases. New patients shared roughly 960 public clonotypes, and persistent patients shared more, with about 2,700.

Time point in this sample: newly diagnosed GD, antithyroid drugs for less than 3 months. The authors made the TCR library using RNA they extracted from PBMCs. Under American Thyroid Association guidelines, Graves' disease was diagnosed. This clonotype was recorded a few times. Its antigen is not known. CDR3-region Arm-PCR and iRepertoire HTBI primers produced the TCR beta libraries. Each CDR3 protein is one row after TCRdb ran MiXCR on the multiplex PCR reads. The sample holds about 350,000 distinct CDR3 sequences, roughly 17% seen once. The CDR3 totals 13 residues. CDR1 is SGHTA, CDR2 FQGTGA, per germline. V was trimmed by 6 bases and J by 5 bases, leaving 13 bases between them. These data were also reused for a study on T cells in Graves' hyperthyroidism and ophthalmopathy. This second report adds: First-round RT-PCR of the TCR CDR3 relied on the HTBI primer set.

The sample here was peripheral blood mononuclear cells (PBMCs), taken at new diagnosis, from a patient treated with antithyroid drugs. The chain uses TRBV7-3 and TRBJ2-5; D may be TRBD1 or TRBD2 (6 bases each). This clonotype was obtained from a man aged 35 to 55 with Graves disease. The CDR3 bases are TGTGCCAGCAGTCGGGGGACAACGGAGACCCAGTACTTC. This encodes CASSRGTTETQYF.